This TCR beta chain was captured in a study of blood T cell repertoires in COVID-19. Here immunoSEQ multiplex PCR was the method, and the copy in TCRdb shows in-frame clones only, minus some. Of about 200,000 clones in the sample, roughly 89% were seen once. Trimming took off 7 bases at V and 0 bases at J, with 9 bases between the two ends. The CDR3 sequence is 13 residues long. Germline V gene sequence: CDR1 SQVTM, CDR2 ANQGSEA. V and J are TRBV29-1 and TRBJ2-2, with D perhaps TRBD1 (6 bases). What was sequenced was peripheral blood. The clonotype originates from a man aged 55 to 69 who had recovered from COVID-19. The CDR3 loop is CSAGVANTGELFF. The CDR3 nucleotides read TGCAGCGCAGGGGTGGCGAACACCGGGGAGCTGTTTTTT.